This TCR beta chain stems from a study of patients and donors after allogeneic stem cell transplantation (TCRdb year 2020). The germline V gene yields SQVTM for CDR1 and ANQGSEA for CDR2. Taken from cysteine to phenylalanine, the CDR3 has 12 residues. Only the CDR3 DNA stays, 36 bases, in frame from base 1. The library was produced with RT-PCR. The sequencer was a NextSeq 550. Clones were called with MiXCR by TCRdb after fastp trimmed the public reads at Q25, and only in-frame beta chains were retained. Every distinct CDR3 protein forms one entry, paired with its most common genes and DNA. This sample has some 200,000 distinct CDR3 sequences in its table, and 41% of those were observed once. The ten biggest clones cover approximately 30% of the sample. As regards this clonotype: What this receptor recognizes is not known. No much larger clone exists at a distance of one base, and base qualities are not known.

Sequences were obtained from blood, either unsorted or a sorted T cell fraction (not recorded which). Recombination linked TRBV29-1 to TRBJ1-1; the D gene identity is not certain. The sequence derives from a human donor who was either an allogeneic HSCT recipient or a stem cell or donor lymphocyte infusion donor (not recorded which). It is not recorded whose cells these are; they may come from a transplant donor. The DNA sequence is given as TGCACGGCTGACCCCCACATGGCTGAAGCTTTCTTT. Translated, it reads CTADPHMAEAFF.